The rows below give T cell receptor beta chains drawn from one sample of a study of blood T cell repertoires in COVID-19. Using immunoSEQ multiplex PCR, the repertoire was profiled, and TCRdb retains in-frame clones only, with some absent. The repertoire includes around 160,000 clones, roughly 90% of them detected once, and 18% sits in the top ten. The specimen sequenced was peripheral blood. The receptors were sampled from a man aged 60-69 years with active or convalescent COVID-19. Each CDR3 is given with its conserved first and last residue. The order of the fields is CDR3 DNA, CDR3 protein, D gene, V gene, clone size, J gene. D genes are given only for firm matches. Where a row states a size, it is once, few, many or the class of an expanded clone; other rows omit it.

CDR3 DNA: TGCAGCGTTCTGCCTTCCGGGACAGGGACACGGGAGACCCAGTACTTC; CDR3 protein: CSVLPSGTGTRETQYF; D gene: TRBD1; V gene: TRBV29-1; clone size: NA; J gene: TRBJ2-5
CDR3 DNA: TGTGCCAGTAGTCCTCGGACAGGGATGGGTGAAAAACTGTTTTTT; CDR3 protein: CASSPRTGMGEKLFF; D gene: TRBD1; V gene: TRBV19; clone size: NA; J gene: TRBJ1-4
CDR3 DNA: TGTGCCAGCAATAGGGGGTATGGTCAGCCCCAGCATTTT; CDR3 protein: CASNRGYGQPQHF; D gene: NA; V gene: TRBV27; clone size: NA; J gene: TRBJ1-5
CDR3 DNA: TGTGCCAGCACCGAAGGGGTTCAGCCCCAGCATTTT; CDR3 protein: CASTEGVQPQHF; D gene: NA; V gene: TRBV2; clone size: NA; J gene: TRBJ1-5
CDR3 DNA: TGTGCCAGCATCCAAGCGGGAGGGCGGTCGAGTGAGCAGTTCTTC; CDR3 protein: CASIQAGGRSSEQFF; D gene: TRBD2; V gene: TRBV11-2; clone size: NA; J gene: TRBJ2-1
CDR3 DNA: TGTGCCAGCATGCGGGGCACAGATACGCAGTATTTT; CDR3 protein: CASMRGTDTQYF; D gene: NA; V gene: TRBV5-4; clone size: NA; J gene: TRBJ2-3
CDR3 DNA: TGTGCCAGTAGTATCGGACAGGTAAAGAACACTGAAGCTTTCTTT; CDR3 protein: CASSIGQVKNTEAFF; D gene: TRBD1; V gene: TRBV19; clone size: NA; J gene: TRBJ1-1
CDR3 DNA: TGTGCCAGCAGCCAAGTCGAAGCGGGTCCCACAGATACGCAGTATTTT; CDR3 protein: CASSQVEAGPTDTQYF; D gene: NA; V gene: TRBV3-1/TRBV3-2; clone size: NA; J gene: TRBJ2-3
CDR3 DNA: TGTGCCACCAGCAGCCGAGACAGGAGCTCTGGAAACACCATATATTTT; CDR3 protein: CATSSRDRSSGNTIYF; D gene: NA; V gene: TRBV15; clone size: NA; J gene: TRBJ1-3
CDR3 DNA: TGTGCCAGCAGCTTAGAACAGACCAGACCACCCGGCTACACCTTC; CDR3 protein: CASSLEQTRPPGYTF; D gene: NA; V gene: TRBV11-2; clone size: NA; J gene: TRBJ1-2
CDR3 DNA: TGTGCCAGCAGCTCACGTGCAGGGTATAGTGTTACCGGGGAGCTGTTTTTT; CDR3 protein: CASSSRAGYSVTGELFF; D gene: NA; V gene: TRBV7-8; clone size: NA; J gene: TRBJ2-2
CDR3 DNA: TGTGCCAGCTCACCCGGGACAGGGGGTCTACTTAATTCACCCCTCCACTTT; CDR3 protein: CASSPGTGGLLNSPLHF; D gene: TRBD1; V gene: TRBV18; clone size: NA; J gene: TRBJ1-6
CDR3 DNA: TGTGCCAGCAGTTACATGGACAGCGGGAACACTGAAGCTTTCTTT; CDR3 protein: CASSYMDSGNTEAFF; D gene: NA; V gene: TRBV6-5; clone size: NA; J gene: TRBJ1-1
CDR3 DNA: TGTGCCTCCCAGGAACCGGCCAACTATGGCTACACCTTC; CDR3 protein: CASQEPANYGYTF; D gene: NA; V gene: TRBV6-5; clone size: NA; J gene: TRBJ1-2
CDR3 DNA: TGTGCCAGCAGTCCTTGGGGCGAAACCTACGAGCAGTACTTC; CDR3 protein: CASSPWGETYEQYF; D gene: NA; V gene: TRBV6-5; clone size: NA; J gene: TRBJ2-7
CDR3 DNA: TGCGCCAGCAGCCAAGCGCACATCTCTGGAAACACCATATATTTT; CDR3 protein: CASSQAHISGNTIYF; D gene: NA; V gene: TRBV4-1; clone size: NA; J gene: TRBJ1-3
CDR3 DNA: TGTGCCAGCAGCCTTGGACAGGGGTTTTCCTACGAGCAGTACTTC; CDR3 protein: CASSLGQGFSYEQYF; D gene: TRBD1; V gene: TRBV3-1/TRBV3-2; clone size: NA; J gene: TRBJ2-7
CDR3 DNA: TGCGCCAGCAGCTTGGAGATCCGGTACGAGCAGTACTTC; CDR3 protein: CASSLEIRYEQYF; D gene: NA; V gene: TRBV5-1; clone size: NA; J gene: TRBJ2-7
CDR3 DNA: TGCAGCGTTGAGCAACAGTTGAACACTGAAGCTTTCTTT; CDR3 protein: CSVEQQLNTEAFF; D gene: NA; V gene: TRBV29-1; clone size: NA; J gene: TRBJ1-1
CDR3 DNA: TGTGCCAGCAGCTCTCTTCCGGGACTAGCGGGAGGGCATATTACGATGGGTGAGCAGTTCTTC; CDR3 protein: CASSSLPGLAGGHITMGEQFF; D gene: NA; V gene: TRBV21-1; clone size: NA; J gene: TRBJ2-1
CDR3 DNA: TGTGCCAGCGTTCAGGGTAACTATGGCTACACCTTC; CDR3 protein: CASVQGNYGYTF; D gene: NA; V gene: TRBV2; clone size: once; J gene: TRBJ1-2
CDR3 DNA: TGTGCCATCAGTGAGCTAGGGGTCGGCACAGATACGCAGTATTTT; CDR3 protein: CAISELGVGTDTQYF; D gene: NA; V gene: TRBV10-3; clone size: NA; J gene: TRBJ2-3
CDR3 DNA: TGTGCCATCAGCACTAGCGGGGGGGCTCGGGAGACCCAGTACTTC; CDR3 protein: CAISTSGGARETQYF; D gene: TRBD2; V gene: TRBV10-3; clone size: once; J gene: TRBJ2-5
CDR3 DNA: TGTGCCAGCAGCTTAGGACACGGCTCCTACAATGAGCAGTTCTTC; CDR3 protein: CASSLGHGSYNEQFF; D gene: NA; V gene: TRBV7-2; clone size: NA; J gene: TRBJ2-1
CDR3 DNA: TGCGCCAGCAGTCAAATCGGGATCATGGTATACGAGCAGTACTTC; CDR3 protein: CASSQIGIMVYEQYF; D gene: NA; V gene: TRBV23-1; clone size: NA; J gene: TRBJ2-7
CDR3 DNA: TGTGCCAGCTCAGAAACGACAGGGACCGATAGCAATCAGCCCCAGCATTTT; CDR3 protein: CASSETTGTDSNQPQHF; D gene: TRBD1; V gene: TRBV18; clone size: NA; J gene: TRBJ1-5
CDR3 DNA: TGTGCCAGCAGAGTTAGCGGCTACTACAATGAGCAGTTCTTC; CDR3 protein: CASRVSGYYNEQFF; D gene: NA; V gene: TRBV5-4; clone size: NA; J gene: TRBJ2-1
CDR3 DNA: TGTGCCAGCAGTTTGGACAGGGGACGGGAGCAGTACTTC; CDR3 protein: CASSLDRGREQYF; D gene: TRBD1; V gene: TRBV27; clone size: NA; J gene: TRBJ2-7
CDR3 DNA: TGTGCCAGCAGTAGGGACAGAAACACCGGGGAGCTGTTTTTT; CDR3 protein: CASSRDRNTGELFF; D gene: TRBD1; V gene: TRBV9; clone size: NA; J gene: TRBJ2-2
CDR3 DNA: TGTGCCAGCAGCCTAGCGGGGGTTAGCACAGATACGCAGTATTTT; CDR3 protein: CASSLAGVSTDTQYF; D gene: TRBD2; V gene: TRBV5-8; clone size: NA; J gene: TRBJ2-3
CDR3 DNA: TGTGCCAGCACCCGGGGGGTTGCCGGGGAGCTGTTTTTT; CDR3 protein: CASTRGVAGELFF; D gene: TRBD2; V gene: TRBV2; clone size: NA; J gene: TRBJ2-2
CDR3 DNA: TGTGCCAGCAGCCAAGCGGGGGAGGGTAATGAGCAGTTCTTC; CDR3 protein: CASSQAGEGNEQFF; D gene: TRBD2; V gene: TRBV4-2; clone size: NA; J gene: TRBJ2-1
CDR3 DNA: TGTGCCAGCAGTGAATTAACGGGGACTAATGAAAAACTGTTTTTT; CDR3 protein: CASSELTGTNEKLFF; D gene: NA; V gene: TRBV25-1; clone size: NA; J gene: TRBJ1-4
CDR3 DNA: TGCGCCAGCAGCTCAACCTGGACTAGCGGGAGCTACGAGCAGTACTTC; CDR3 protein: CASSSTWTSGSYEQYF; D gene: TRBD2; V gene: TRBV5-1; clone size: once; J gene: TRBJ2-7
CDR3 DNA: TGTGCCAGCAGCAAAGTGCGGGGAATCAATCAGCCCCAGCATTTT; CDR3 protein: CASSKVRGINQPQHF; D gene: NA; V gene: TRBV21-1; clone size: NA; J gene: TRBJ1-5
CDR3 DNA: TGTGCCAGTAGTATAGATTCGGGGACAGGGATCGGTGGCTACACCTTC; CDR3 protein: CASSIDSGTGIGGYTF; D gene: TRBD1; V gene: TRBV19; clone size: few; J gene: TRBJ1-2
CDR3 DNA: TGTGCCAGCAGCCCGGGGGGCGGGAGGAACACTGAAGCTTTCTTT; CDR3 protein: CASSPGGGRNTEAFF; D gene: NA; V gene: TRBV7-2; clone size: NA; J gene: TRBJ1-1